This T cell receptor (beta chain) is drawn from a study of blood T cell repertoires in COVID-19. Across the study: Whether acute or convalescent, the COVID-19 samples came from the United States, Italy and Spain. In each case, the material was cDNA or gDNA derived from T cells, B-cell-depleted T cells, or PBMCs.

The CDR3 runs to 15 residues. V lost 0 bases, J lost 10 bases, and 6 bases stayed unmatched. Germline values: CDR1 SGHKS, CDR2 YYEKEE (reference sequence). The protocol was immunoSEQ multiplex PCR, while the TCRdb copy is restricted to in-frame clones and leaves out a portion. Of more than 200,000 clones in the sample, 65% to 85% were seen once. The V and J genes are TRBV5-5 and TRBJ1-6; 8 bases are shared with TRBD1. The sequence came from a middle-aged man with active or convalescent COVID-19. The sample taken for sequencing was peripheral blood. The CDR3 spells CASSLDAGGFSPLHF. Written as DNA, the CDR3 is TGTGCCAGCAGCTTGGATGCAGGGGGCTTCTCACCCCTCCACTTT. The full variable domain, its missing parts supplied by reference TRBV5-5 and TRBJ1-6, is DAGVTQSPTHLIKTRGQQVTLRCSPISGHKSVSWYQQVLGQGPQFIFQYYEKEERGRGNFPDRFSARQFPNYSSELNVNALLLGDSALYLCASSLDAGGFSPLHFGNGTRLTVT.